A selection of T cell receptor beta chains follows, all from one sample in a study of Graves' ophthalmopathy and Graves' hyperthyroidism. TCRdb recomputed calls from the multiplex PCR reads with MiXCR, one row per CDR3 protein. The table has hundreds of thousands of distinct CDR3 sequences, approximately 39% seen once; the top ten hold 3.3%. Sequenced material: peripheral blood. The origin of the receptors is an adult man with Graves' ophthalmopathy. Each CDR3 is given with its conserved first and last residue. Only some rows state a clone size, as once, few, many or a class for expanded clones.

abundance | j_gene | v_gene | CDR3aa
few | TRBJ1-2 | TRBV2 | CASSLEMRAGSGYTF
many | TRBJ2-5 | TRBV27 | CASGHDTRETQYF
. | TRBJ1-1 | TRBV10-3 | CAISGGQKNTEAFF
many | TRBJ1-6 | TRBV11-2 | CASSSGPPQTPLHF
. | TRBJ1-5 | TRBV24-1 | CATGGRDSNQHF
many | TRBJ2-7 | TRBV4-2 | CASSQDPTGYEQYF
. | TRBJ2-5 | TRBV20-1 | CSAFPGSEYQETQYF
. | TRBJ1-2 | TRBV10-3 | CAVRGQSFYGYTF
many | TRBJ1-1 | TRBV12-3/TRBV12-4 | CASSGQTTEAFF
many | TRBJ1-1 | TRBV19 | CASSIMGDMNTEAFF
many | TRBJ1-2 | TRBV9 | CASSVGGANYGYTF
. | TRBJ2-3 | TRBV7-9 | CASNPGTSGYPDTQYF
many | TRBJ2-7 | TRBV5-4 | CASSTTSGRAGEQYF
. | TRBJ1-6 | TRBV6-5 | CVFDLQVYNSPLHF
. | TRBJ1-5 | TRBV3-1 | CASSQDNLAGQPQHF
. | TRBJ1-1 | TRBV19 | CASSPGGDWETEAFF
few | TRBJ1-1 | TRBV3-1 | CASSQEGPRRAGARNTEAFF
. | TRBJ2-2 | TRBV4-2 | CASSQASVTGELFF
many | TRBJ2-5 | TRBV5-1 | CASSFQAQGGTQYF
. | TRBJ2-5 | TRBV7-9 | CASSLAFQGGSLQEAQYF
few | TRBJ1-1 | TRBV5-5 | CASRGDPMNTEAFF
. | TRBJ1-5 | TRBV3-1 | CASSQDLTGGQPQHF
many | TRBJ1-2 | TRBV29-1 | CSVELTGVWTGYTF
many | TRBJ1-2 | TRBV2 | CASSARGNGYTF
. | TRBJ1-1 | TRBV7-8 | CASSPGRQGKSNTEAFF
once | TRBJ2-5 | TRBV29-1 | CSSQGQGEETQYF
many | TRBJ1-6 | TRBV6-5 | CASMSRVDNSPLHF
. | TRBJ1-5 | TRBV6-1 | CASSENLWDQPQHF
many | TRBJ2-7 | TRBV11-3 | CASSYPGTGLHEQYF
. | TRBJ1-2 | TRBV11-1 | CASHRDRVPQTVGYTF
. | TRBJ2-2 | TRBV30 | CAWSVGVTGELFF
. | TRBJ2-5 | TRBV7-4 | CASSPPRRGETQYF
many | TRBJ2-2 | TRBV7-7 | CASSLAPDTGELFF
few | TRBJ1-1 | TRBV10-3 | CASRRTGPPEAFF
many | TRBJ1-2 | TRBV5-6 | CASSPGAHGYTF
. | TRBJ2-7 | TRBV6-1 | CASRRDGNYGQYF
. | TRBJ2-2 | TRBV29-1 | CSVTGEGTGELFF
. | TRBJ2-2 | TRBV7-6 | CASSPPGQVPGELFF
once | TRBJ2-7 | TRBV7-9 | CASSLGSSGNTYEQYF
many | TRBJ2-7 | TRBV7-9 | CASSLVSGGQSSYEQYF
many | TRBJ1-5 | TRBV7-9 | CASSPGQGISNQPQHF
few | TRBJ2-7 | TRBV19 | CASSPGPSNEQYF
many | TRBJ1-5 | TRBV20-1 | CSAIKGDVSNQPQHF
. | TRBJ1-4 | TRBV9 | CASSPQGAYNEKLFF
few | TRBJ2-2 | TRBV5-1 | CASSPNRAQSGELFF
. | TRBJ2-7 | TRBV7-9 | CASSLKGGPYEQYF
. | TRBJ2-2 | TRBV14 | CASSQVSGRAHTGELFF
few | TRBJ2-7 | TRBV12-3/TRBV12-4 | CASSEEGTSAFYEQYF
few | TRBJ2-7 | TRBV5-5 | CASSFRQDRSYEQYF
. | TRBJ1-2 | TRBV19 | CASSMGQNYGYTF
. | TRBJ2-7 | TRBV20-1 | CSASKASGRISYEQYF
. | TRBJ2-5 | TRBV25-1 | CATSDRTGPQYF
. | TRBJ2-7 | TRBV10-3 | CAISGGGRGDGYEQYF
few | TRBJ1-2 | TRBV2 | CASSEEGDGYTF